The 20 T cell receptor beta chains given below trace back to one sample, sequenced in a study of blood T cells in healthy people across ages. Using a J-beta primer mix together with a sample-barcoded 5' primer, a second PCR was run for roughly 7 to 11 cycles. TCRdb called the 5' RACE reads again in MiXCR, with one record for every CDR3 protein. Here the sample spans 700,000 to 1,000,000 distinct CDR3 sequences, roughly 44% being singletons. Material for sequencing was blood. Receptors were obtained from a man between 60 and 75 years old in good health.

The genes are TRBV27 and TRBJ2-7; D may correspond to TRBD1 or TRBD2 (5 bases each). CDR3 length: 14 amino acids. V shed 1 base and J shed 5 bases, with 12 bases lying between them. Germline loops: CDR1 MNHEY, CDR2 SMNVEV (reference sequence). The CDR3 bases are TGTGCCAGCAGTTTATACGGGACGGCCAACGAGCAGTACTTC. Amino acid sequence: CASSLYGTANEQYF.

This clonotype turned up a few times. The chain carries TRBV27 and TRBJ2-7; 7 nucleotides align to TRBD1. V dropped 6 bases and J dropped 1; count of bases not matched to a gene: 9. Looked up from germline, CDR1 is MNHEY and CDR2 is SMNVEV (reference sequence). The CDR3 runs 15 residues. CDR3 amino acids: CASRLTGQLSYEQYF. CDR3 DNA sequence: TGTGCCAGCAGACTAACGGGACAGCTTTCCTACGAGCAGTACTTC.

The chain recombines TRBV25-1 with TRBJ1-6, with TRBD1 as a possible D gene (5 bases). Trimming pared 4 bases from V and 6 bases from J, leaving 16 bases between. There are 16 residues in the CDR3. Germline lookup yields CDR1 MGHDK and CDR2 SYGVNS. The CDR3 DNA follows: TGTGCCAGCAGTGTTCACTCCGGGACGGGTAATTCACCCCTCCACTTT. Amino acid sequence: CASSVHSGTGNSPLHF.

This chain joins TRBV20-1 and TRBJ2-3; 12 nucleotides agree with TRBD1. Per the germline V gene, CDR1 is DFQATT and CDR2 is SNEGSKA (reference sequence). The length of the CDR3 is 15 residues. V gave up 3 bases and J gave up 6 bases; unmatched junction bases: 7. The CDR3: CSASGDRGPIDTQYF. Here the CDR3 DNA reads TGCAGTGCTAGTGGGGACAGGGGGCCTATCGATACGCAGTATTTT.

CDR3 DNA sequence: TGTGCCAGCAGCAGAAGCGGGGGGGGGAGCACAGATACGCAGTATTTT. Its protein is CASSRSGGGSTDTQYF. The genes are TRBV9 and TRBJ2-3, with TRBD2 matching 10 bases. Germline V CDR1 and CDR2: SGDLS, YYNGEE. Trimming removed 4 bases from V and 0 bases from J; junction bases left unmatched: 5. CDR3 length: 16 residues.

The gene calls are TRBV5-1 and TRBJ2-2; 7 positions match TRBD1. This CDR3 is built from 16 residues. V shed 1 base, J shed 6 bases, and the junction held 9 bases outside the gene matches. CDR1 and CDR2 (germline): SGHRS, YFSETQ. The CDR3 DNA is TGCGCCAGCAGCTTGACAACAGGGGAAGGGGCCGGGGAGCTGTTTTTT. Protein product: CASSLTTGEGAGELFF.

The chain couples TRBV12-3 or TRBV12-4 to TRBJ2-3; D is perhaps TRBD2 (5 bases). The CDR3 sequence is 19 residues long. The V end lost 6 bases, the J end lost 9 bases, and 34 bases lay between the germline ends. CDR3 DNA: TGTGCCAGCAGCGACCCCGACCCTAAGACGCAGTACCAATGGGAGACGCAGTATTTT. Its protein is CASSDPDPKTQYQWETQYF.

Regarding this clonotype: It may be a read error: a sequence one base away is much more abundant. V and J are TRBV18 and TRBJ2-7, with D unclear. Germline CDR1 is KGHSH and CDR2 is LQKENI. CDR3 size: 13 residues. For the CDR3, the DNA is TGTGCCAGCCCACCAGCAGGAGCCTACGAGCAGTACTTC. Residues: CASPPAGAYEQYF.

The V and J genes are TRBV15 and TRBJ2-4; 11 positions agree with TRBD2. The J call may be mistaken, given a closer DNA end match to TRBJ2-7. Germline loops: CDR1 LNHNV, CDR2 YYDKDF (reference sequence). The CDR3 covers 15 residues. DNA of the CDR3: TGTGCCACCAGCAGAGTTAAGACTAGCGGGGACGAGCAGTACTTC. Protein product: CATSRVKTSGDEQYF.

This clonotype was found a few times. J is TRBJ2-3 and V is TRBV6-1; possible D gene TRBD2, 6 bases. There are 14 residues in the CDR3. V lost 9 bases to trimming and J lost 8 bases, with 21 bases between them. CDR1 is MNHNS, CDR2 SASEGT, per germline. The CDR3 bases are TGTGCCAGTCGGCGGGACCTCACACAATCTACGCAGTATTTT. This translates into CASRRDLTQSTQYF.

This chain joins TRBV12-3 or TRBV12-4 and TRBJ1-2; 7 bases are shared with TRBD1. The CDR3 is 15 amino acids. Trimming cost V 5 bases and J 2 bases; bases outside gene matches: 8. This CDR3 is CASSLRPGQNYGYTF. In DNA form, the CDR3 reads TGTGCCAGCAGTCTCCGACCGGGACAGAACTATGGCTACACCTTC.

This clonotype was counted between two and nine times. The chain combines TRBV7-2 with TRBJ2-1, with 9 nucleotides matching TRBD2. From germline, CDR1 is SGHTA and CDR2 FQGNSA. After removal of 2 bases from V and 10 bases from J, the junction contained 12 bases not matched to a gene. The CDR3 totals 16 residues. Here the CDR3 reads CASSLIGAGGPIEQFF. CDR3 coding DNA: TGTGCCAGCAGCTTAATCGGAGCGGGGGGACCTATCGAGCAGTTCTTC.

The chain has TRBV18 and TRBJ2-7, with D unresolved. CDR1 is KGHSH, CDR2 LQKENI, per germline. The V and J ends lost 3 bases and 3 bases respectively, with 6 bases between them. The CDR3 is made up of 12 amino acids. The CDR3 DNA follows: TGTGCCAGCTCACCGGCGGTCTACGAGCAGTACTTC. This gives the protein CASSPAVYEQYF. Based on the CDR3 plus reference TRBV18 and TRBJ2-7, the full variable domain is NAGVMQNPRHLVRRRGQEARLRCSPMKGHSHVYWYRQLPEEGLKFMVYLQKENIIDESGMPKERFSAEFPKEGPSILRIQQVVRGDSAAYFCASSPAVYEQYFGPGTRLTVT.

A few counts support this clonotype. DNA of the CDR3: TGTGCCAGCAGCCAGGCTACGGGCGGGTCACCCCTCCACTTT. It translates to CASSQATGGSPLHF. The J gene is TRBJ1-6, the V gene TRBV3-1; D unresolved. Deletions cut 3 bases from V and 10 bases from J, with 13 bases between. The CDR3 length is 14 residues. The germline V gene has CDR1 LGHDT and CDR2 YNNKEL (reference sequence). The whole variable domain, filled in from reference TRBV3-1 and TRBJ1-6, reads DTAVSQTPKYLVTQMGNDKSIKCEQNLGHDTMYWYKQDSKKFLKIMFSYNNKELIINETVPNRFSPKSPDKAHLNLHINSLELGDSAVYFCASSQATGGSPLHFGNGTRLTVT.

This clonotype was detected only a few times. V gene TRBV12-3 or TRBV12-4 combines with J gene TRBJ1-5, with a tentative D call TRBD1 (5 bases). CDR3 size: 18 residues. V lost 1 base, J lost 1 base, and 17 bases lay in between. CDR3 nucleotide sequence: TGTGCCAGCAGTTTAGTGACAGCCACCCAACAAAGCAATCAGCCCCAGCATTTT. Translation gives CASSLVTATQQSNQPQHF.

This clonotype was found a few times. In DNA form, the CDR3 reads TGCAGTGCGGTACAGGGGCGGGATACGCAGTATTTT. Amino acid sequence: CSAVQGRDTQYF. The chain is built from TRBV20-1 and TRBJ2-3, with 7 bases fitting TRBD1. From germline, CDR1 is DFQATT and CDR2 SNEGSKA (reference sequence). The CDR3 consists of 12 residues. Unmatched junction bases numbered 6, after V lost 6 bases and J lost 6 bases.

The rearrangement uses TRBV13 and TRBJ1-2, with D perhaps matching TRBD1 (6 bases). CDR3 length: 16 amino acids. V lost 5 bases to trimming and J lost 7 bases, with 23 bases between them. Germline V gene lookup returns CDR1 PRHDT and CDR2 FYEKMQ (reference sequence). CDR3 loop: CASSVKALGGRSGYTF. The CDR3 nucleotides are TGTGCCAGCAGCGTAAAAGCCCTAGGGGGGCGGTCTGGCTACACCTTC.

The rearrangement uses TRBV5-1 and TRBJ2-1, with unresolved D. Germline lookup yields CDR1 SGHRS and CDR2 YFSETQ. The CDR3 is 15 amino acids. V was trimmed by 5 bases and J by 6 bases, leaving 18 bases between them. The CDR3 region is CASSPGLGQTNEQFF. The DNA of the CDR3 is TGCGCCAGCAGTCCGGGTCTAGGCCAGACCAATGAGCAGTTCTTC.

This clonotype was detected a few times. The chain recombines TRBV9 with TRBJ1-6, with a weak D call TRBD1 (5 bases). In germline, CDR1 is SGDLS, CDR2 YYNGEE. The CDR3 runs to 14 residues. The germline V and J ends were trimmed by 3 bases and 3 bases, with 7 bases remaining between them. CDR3 amino acids: CASSGQIYNSPLHF. DNA of the CDR3: TGTGCCAGCAGCGGACAGATCTATAATTCACCCCTCCACTTT. The variable domain in full, completed from reference TRBV9 and TRBJ1-6, reads DSGVTQTPKHLITATGQRVTLRCSPRSGDLSVYWYQQSLDQGLQFLIQYYNGEERAKGNILERFSAQQFPDLHSELNLSSLELGDSALYFCASSGQIYNSPLHFGNGTRLTVT.

The rearrangement joins TRBV7-9 to TRBJ1-5; TRBD1 might be the D (5 bases). CDR3 length: 16 amino acids. The V end lost 5 bases, the J end lost 5 bases, and 19 bases lay between the germline ends. The germline V gene has CDR1 SEHNR and CDR2 FQNEAQ (reference sequence). The CDR3 reads CASSPGGWSGDQPQHF. The CDR3 DNA reads as TGTGCCAGCAGCCCGGGGGGTTGGAGTGGGGATCAGCCCCAGCATTTT.